This TCR beta chain was identified during a study of human T cells and chemical hapten exposure. Study-wide results and caveats: While controls formed fewer of them, expanded TCRs formed significantly more large CDR3 similarity clusters. Patch test score was positively correlated with the counts of TCRs that had expanded at PT1.

Points on this clonotype: As yet, its antigen is unknown.

The library put unique molecular identifiers onto individual cDNA molecules. In TCRdb, the RACE reads were re-called with MiXCR into one record per CDR3 protein. This table has under 95,000 distinct CDR3 sequences, 7.5% to 9.5% appearing once. Time point defined: pre-sensitization, week 0. This sample's treatment: therapeutic diphenylcyclopropenone sensitization with weekly scalp DPC. Whole blood, unfractionated, served as the material for total RNA extraction. Per germline, CDR1 GTSNPN and CDR2 SVGIG (reference sequence). The CDR3 has 15 residues. Unmatched junction bases numbered 2, after V lost 3 bases and J lost 5 bases.

The rearrangement links TRBV30 to TRBJ2-2, with TRBD2 identical over 14 bases. The clonotype comes from a middle-aged man with alopecia areata. Some clones in this sample may be carry-over from other donors' samples. The material sequenced was whole blood, taken in connection with sensitization to the hapten diphenylcyclopropenone (DPC). The CDR3 here is CAWRGTSGSTGELFF. Here the CDR3 DNA reads TGTGCCTGGAGAGGGACTAGCGGGAGTACCGGGGAGCTGTTTTTT.